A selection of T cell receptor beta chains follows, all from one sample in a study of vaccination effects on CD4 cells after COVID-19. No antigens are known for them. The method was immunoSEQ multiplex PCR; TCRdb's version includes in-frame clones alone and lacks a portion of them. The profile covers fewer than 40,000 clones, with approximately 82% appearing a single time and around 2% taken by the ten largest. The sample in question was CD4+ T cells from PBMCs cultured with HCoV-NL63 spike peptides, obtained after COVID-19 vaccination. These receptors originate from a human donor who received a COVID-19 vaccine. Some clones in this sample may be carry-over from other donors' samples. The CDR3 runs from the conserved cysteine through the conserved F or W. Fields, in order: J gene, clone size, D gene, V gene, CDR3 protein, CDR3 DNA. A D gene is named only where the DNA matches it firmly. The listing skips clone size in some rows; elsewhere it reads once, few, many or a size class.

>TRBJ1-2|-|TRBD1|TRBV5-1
CASSQDRENYGYTF
TGCGCCAGCAGCCAGGACAGGGAGAACTATGGCTACACCTTC
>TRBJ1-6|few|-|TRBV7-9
CASTEANSPLHF
TGTGCCAGCACCGAGGCTAATTCACCCCTCCACTTT
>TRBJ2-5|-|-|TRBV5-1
CASSLGGSETQYF
TGCGCCAGCAGCTTGGGGGGCTCGGAGACCCAGTACTTC
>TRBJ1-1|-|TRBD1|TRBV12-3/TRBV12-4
CASRWGQGREAFF
TGTGCCAGCAGGTGGGGACAGGGGAGGGAGGCTTTCTTT
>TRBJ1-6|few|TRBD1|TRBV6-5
CASSYLGQGANSPLHF
TGTGCCAGCAGTTACCTGGGACAGGGGGCAAATTCACCCCTCCACTTT
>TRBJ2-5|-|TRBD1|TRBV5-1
CASSALQGSEETQYF
TGCGCCAGCAGCGCACTACAGGGGAGCGAAGAGACCCAGTACTTC
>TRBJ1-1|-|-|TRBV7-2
CASSLEPMRLGGAAEAFF
TGTGCCAGCAGCTTAGAACCGATGAGGTTGGGGGGCGCCGCTGAAGCTTTCTTT
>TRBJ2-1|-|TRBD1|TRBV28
CASSPLGGSSYNEQFF
TGTGCCAGCAGTCCCCTAGGGGGCAGCTCCTACAATGAGCAGTTCTTC
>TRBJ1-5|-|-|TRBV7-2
CASSHRWGIDQPQHF
TGTGCCAGCAGCCACCGGTGGGGGATCGATCAGCCCCAGCATTTT
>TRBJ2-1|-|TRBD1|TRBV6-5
CASSYSGTGIYNEQFF
TGTGCCAGCAGTTACAGCGGGACAGGGATCTACAATGAGCAGTTCTTC
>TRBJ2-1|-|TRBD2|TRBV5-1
CASNPGGDNEQFF
TGCGCCAGCAACCCCGGGGGGGACAATGAGCAGTTCTTC
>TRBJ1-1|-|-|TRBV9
CASSFSTGDTEAFF
TGTGCCAGCAGCTTCTCGACCGGGGACACTGAAGCTTTCTTT
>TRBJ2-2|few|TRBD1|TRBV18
CASSQYDRASNTGELFF
TGTGCCAGCTCTCAATACGACAGGGCTTCGAACACCGGGGAGCTGTTTTTT
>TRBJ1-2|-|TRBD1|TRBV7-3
CASTNDRGLLSPEEVYGYTF
TGTGCCAGCACCAATGACAGGGGGCTCCTAAGCCCCGAGGAGGTCTATGGCTACACCTTC
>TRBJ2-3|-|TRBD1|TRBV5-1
CASSSHLQGSLTDTQYF
TGCGCCAGCAGCTCCCACCTACAGGGGTCACTCACAGATACGCAGTATTTT
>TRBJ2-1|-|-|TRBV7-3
CASSLATEGPSYNEQFF
TGTGCCAGCAGCTTAGCGACAGAGGGACCTTCCTACAATGAGCAGTTCTTC
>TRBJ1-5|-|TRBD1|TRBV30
CAWTRGVDQPQHF
TGTGCCTGGACCAGGGGGGTTGATCAGCCCCAGCATTTT
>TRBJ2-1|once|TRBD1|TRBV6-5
CASSWRGQDSYNEQFF
TGTGCCAGCAGTTGGAGGGGACAGGACTCCTACAATGAGCAGTTCTTC
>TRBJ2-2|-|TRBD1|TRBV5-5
CASSRTGGNTGELFF
TGTGCCAGCAGCAGGACAGGGGGGAACACCGGGGAGCTGTTTTTT
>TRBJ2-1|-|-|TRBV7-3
CASSGMQASSYNEQFF
TGTGCCAGCAGCGGGATGCAGGCGAGCTCCTACAATGAGCAGTTCTTC
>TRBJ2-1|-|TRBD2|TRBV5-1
CASSYGLAGYNEQFF
TGCGCCAGCAGCTACGGACTAGCGGGCTACAATGAGCAGTTCTTC
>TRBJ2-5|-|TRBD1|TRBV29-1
CSVRGTGQETQYF
TGCAGCGTTCGCGGGACAGGACAAGAGACCCAGTACTTC
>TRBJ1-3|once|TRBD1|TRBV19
CASRATGATRNTIYF
TGTGCCAGTAGGGCGACAGGGGCGACGAGAAACACCATATATTTT
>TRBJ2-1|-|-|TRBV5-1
CASSLAYNEQFF
TGCGCCAGCAGCTTGGCTTACAATGAGCAGTTCTTC
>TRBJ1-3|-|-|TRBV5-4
CASSPGRGDGNTIYF
TGTGCCAGCAGCCCCGGCCGGGGGGATGGAAACACCATATATTTT